This entry features one TCR beta chain sequence. Its matching antigen is unknown. These data belong to a study of T cell responses to AZD1222 COVID-19 vaccine. The overall study: Second doses at about 4 or about 12 weeks were pooled.

Using immunoSEQ multiplex PCR, the repertoire was profiled, and TCRdb retains in-frame clones only, with some absent. The data hold tens of thousands of clones, with over 60% observed a single time. The study, taken as a whole, reports: Regions 160-218 and 743-854 held dominance among vaccine-associated CD4 TCRs, which spanned spike. Donor demographics were predominantly white British with a female majority; clonal diversity may be underestimated.

The sequence was collected from an adult in good health. The sample consisted of peripheral blood, taken on day 0 of AZD1222 vaccination.

This CDR3 reads CASSLGGTVNYGYTF. In DNA, the CDR3 is TGTGCCAGCAGCTTGGGAGGGACAGTTAACTATGGCTACACCTTC. The chain is built from TRBV5-6 and TRBJ1-2, with 7 bases fitting TRBD1. Germline V CDR1 and CDR2: SGHDT, YYEEEE. With V trimmed by 0 bases and J by 1 base, 3 bases remained unmatched. The length of the CDR3 is 15 residues. Full variable domain (remainder filled in from reference TRBV5-6 and TRBJ1-2): DAGVTQSPTHLIKTRGQQVTLRCSPKSGHDTVSWYQQALGQGPQFIFQYYEEEERQRGNFPDRFSGHQFPNYSSELNVNALLLGDSALYLCASSLGGTVNYGYTFGSGTRLTVV.